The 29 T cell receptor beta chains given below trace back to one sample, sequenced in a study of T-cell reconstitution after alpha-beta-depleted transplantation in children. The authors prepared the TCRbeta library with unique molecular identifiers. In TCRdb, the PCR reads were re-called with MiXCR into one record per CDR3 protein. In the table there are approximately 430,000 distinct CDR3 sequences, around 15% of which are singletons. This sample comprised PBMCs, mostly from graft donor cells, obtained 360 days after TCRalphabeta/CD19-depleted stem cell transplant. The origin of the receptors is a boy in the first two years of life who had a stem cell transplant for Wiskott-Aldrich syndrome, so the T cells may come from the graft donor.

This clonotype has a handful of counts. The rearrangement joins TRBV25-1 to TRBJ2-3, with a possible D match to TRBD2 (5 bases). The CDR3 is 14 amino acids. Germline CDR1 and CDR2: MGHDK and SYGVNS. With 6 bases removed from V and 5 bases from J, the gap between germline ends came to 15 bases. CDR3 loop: CASSRDGWKDTQYF. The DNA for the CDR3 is TGTGCCAGCAGCCGGGATGGGTGGAAAGATACGCAGTATTTT. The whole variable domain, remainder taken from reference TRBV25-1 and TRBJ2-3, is EADIYQTPRYLVIGTGKKITLECSQTMGHDKMYWYQQDPGMELHLIHYSYGVNSTEKGDLSSESTVSRIRTEHFPLTLESARPSHTSQYLCASSRDGWKDTQYFGPGTRLTVL.

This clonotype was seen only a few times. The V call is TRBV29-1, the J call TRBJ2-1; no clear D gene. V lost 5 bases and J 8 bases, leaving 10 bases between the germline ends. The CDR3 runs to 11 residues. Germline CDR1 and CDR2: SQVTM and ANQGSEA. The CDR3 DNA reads TGCAGCGTTCAACCAGGCTATGAGCAGTTCTTC. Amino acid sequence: CSVQPGYEQFF.

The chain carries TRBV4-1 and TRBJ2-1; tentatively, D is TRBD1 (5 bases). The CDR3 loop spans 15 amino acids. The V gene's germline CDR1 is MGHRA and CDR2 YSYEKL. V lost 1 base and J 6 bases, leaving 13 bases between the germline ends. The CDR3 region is CASSQVAGAPNEQFF. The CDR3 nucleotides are TGCGCCAGCAGCCAAGTGGCTGGGGCCCCCAATGAGCAGTTCTTC.

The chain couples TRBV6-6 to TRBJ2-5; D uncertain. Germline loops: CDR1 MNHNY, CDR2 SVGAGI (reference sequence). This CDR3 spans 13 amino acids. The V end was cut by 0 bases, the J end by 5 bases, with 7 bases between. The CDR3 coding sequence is TGTGCCAGCAGTTACTCGAAGTGGGAGACCCAGTACTTC. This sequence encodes CASSYSKWETQYF.

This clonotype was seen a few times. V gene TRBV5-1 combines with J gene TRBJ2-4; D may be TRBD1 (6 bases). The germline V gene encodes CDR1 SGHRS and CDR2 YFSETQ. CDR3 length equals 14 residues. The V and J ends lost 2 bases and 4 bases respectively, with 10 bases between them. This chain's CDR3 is CASSFRGSKNIQYF. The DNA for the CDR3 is TGCGCCAGCAGCTTCAGGGGATCGAAAAACATTCAGTACTTC. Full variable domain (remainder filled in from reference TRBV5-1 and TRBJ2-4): KAGVTQTPRYLIKTRGQQVTLSCSPISGHRSVSWYQQTPGQGLQFLFEYFSETQRNKGNFPGRFSGRQFSNSRSEMNVSTLELGDSALYLCASSFRGSKNIQYFGAGTRLSVL.

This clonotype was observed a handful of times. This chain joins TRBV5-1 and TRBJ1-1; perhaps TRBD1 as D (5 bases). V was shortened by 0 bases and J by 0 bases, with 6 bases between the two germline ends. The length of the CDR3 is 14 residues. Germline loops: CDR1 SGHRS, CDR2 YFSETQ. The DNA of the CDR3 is TGCGCCAGCAGCTTGGAACAGGTGAACACTGAAGCTTTCTTT. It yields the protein CASSLEQVNTEAFF.

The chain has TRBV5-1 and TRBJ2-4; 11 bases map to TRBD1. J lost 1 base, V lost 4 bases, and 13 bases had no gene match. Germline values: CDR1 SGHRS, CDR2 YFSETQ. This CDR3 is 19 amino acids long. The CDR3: CASSRGTGGALYAKNIQYF. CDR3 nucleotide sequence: TGCGCCAGCAGCCGAGGGACAGGGGGTGCCCTCTATGCCAAAAACATTCAGTACTTC.

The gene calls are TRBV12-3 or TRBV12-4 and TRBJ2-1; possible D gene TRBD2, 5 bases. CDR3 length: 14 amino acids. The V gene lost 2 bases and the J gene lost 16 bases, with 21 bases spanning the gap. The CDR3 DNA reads TGTGCCAGCAGTTTAAGTCTCGTGGACTTCTCTAGTTTCTTC. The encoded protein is CASSLSLVDFSSFF.

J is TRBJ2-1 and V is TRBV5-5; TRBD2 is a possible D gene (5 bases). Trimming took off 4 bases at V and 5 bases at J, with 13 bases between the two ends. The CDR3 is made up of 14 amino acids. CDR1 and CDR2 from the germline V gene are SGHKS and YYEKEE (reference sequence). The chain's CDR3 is CASSKKRQNNEQFF. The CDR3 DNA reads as TGTGCCAGCAGCAAGAAGCGGCAAAACAATGAGCAGTTCTTC.

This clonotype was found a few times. Here the CDR3 reads CAISAGTGASGANVLTF. The CDR3 DNA sequence: TGTGCCATCAGTGCTGGGACAGGGGCTTCTGGGGCCAACGTCCTGACTTTC. This sequence joins TRBV10-3 and TRBJ2-6; 10 nucleotides line up with TRBD1. The V segment lost 4 bases and the J segment 1 base; nucleotides outside the gene matches: 4. This CDR3 comprises 17 residues. The V gene's germline CDR1 is ENHRY and CDR2 SYGVKD.

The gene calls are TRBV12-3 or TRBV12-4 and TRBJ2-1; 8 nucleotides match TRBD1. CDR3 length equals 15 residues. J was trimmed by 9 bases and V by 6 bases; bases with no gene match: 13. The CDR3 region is CASSSDRGPQGEQFF. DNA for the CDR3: TGTGCCAGCAGCTCCGACAGGGGACCCCAGGGTGAGCAGTTCTTC.

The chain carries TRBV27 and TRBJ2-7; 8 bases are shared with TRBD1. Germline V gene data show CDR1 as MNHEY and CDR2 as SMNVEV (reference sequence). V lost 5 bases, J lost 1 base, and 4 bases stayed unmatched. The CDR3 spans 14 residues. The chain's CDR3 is CASSDRGTSYEQYF. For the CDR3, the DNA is TGTGCCAGCAGTGACAGGGGAACTTCCTACGAGCAGTACTTC.

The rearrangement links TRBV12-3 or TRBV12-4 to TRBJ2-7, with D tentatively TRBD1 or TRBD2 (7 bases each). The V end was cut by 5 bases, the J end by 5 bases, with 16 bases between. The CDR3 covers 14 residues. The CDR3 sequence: CASSPLPGGDEQYF. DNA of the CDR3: TGTGCCAGCAGTCCCCTGCCAGGGGGGGACGAGCAGTACTTC.

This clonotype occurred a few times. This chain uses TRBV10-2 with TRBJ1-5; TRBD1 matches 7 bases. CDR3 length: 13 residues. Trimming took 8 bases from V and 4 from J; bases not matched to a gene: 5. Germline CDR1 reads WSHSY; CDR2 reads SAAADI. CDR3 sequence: CASGQGGNQPQHF. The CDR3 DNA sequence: TGCGCCAGCGGGCAGGGGGGGAATCAGCCCCAGCATTTT.

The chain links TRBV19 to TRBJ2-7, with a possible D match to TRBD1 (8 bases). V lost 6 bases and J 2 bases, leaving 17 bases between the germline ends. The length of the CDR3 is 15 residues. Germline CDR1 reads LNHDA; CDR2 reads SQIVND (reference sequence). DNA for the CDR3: TGTGCCAGTAGACCCAGCGGGACAGGAACCTACGAGCAGTACTTC. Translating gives CASRPSGTGTYEQYF.

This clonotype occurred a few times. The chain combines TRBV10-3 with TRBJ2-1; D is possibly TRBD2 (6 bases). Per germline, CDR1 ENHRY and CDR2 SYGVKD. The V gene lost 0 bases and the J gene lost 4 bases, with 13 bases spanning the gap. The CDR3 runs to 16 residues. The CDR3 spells CAISESGGVVYNEQFF. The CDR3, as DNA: TGTGCCATCAGTGAGTCGGGGGGAGTGGTTTACAATGAGCAGTTCTTC.

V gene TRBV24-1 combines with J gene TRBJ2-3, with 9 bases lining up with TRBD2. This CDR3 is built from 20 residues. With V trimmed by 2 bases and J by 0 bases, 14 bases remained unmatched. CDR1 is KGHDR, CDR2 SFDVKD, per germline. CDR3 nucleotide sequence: TGTGCCACCAGTGATTATAAGCGGGAGGCCGCCACAGATAGCACAGATACGCAGTATTTT. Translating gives CATSDYKREAATDSTDTQYF.

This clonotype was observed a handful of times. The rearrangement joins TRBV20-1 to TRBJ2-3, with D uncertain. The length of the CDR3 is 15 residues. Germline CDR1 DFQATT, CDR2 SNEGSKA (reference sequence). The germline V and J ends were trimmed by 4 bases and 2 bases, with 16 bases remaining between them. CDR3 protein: CSATRPRKITDTQYF. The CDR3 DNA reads TGCAGTGCTACCCGACCACGGAAAATCACAGATACGCAGTATTTT.

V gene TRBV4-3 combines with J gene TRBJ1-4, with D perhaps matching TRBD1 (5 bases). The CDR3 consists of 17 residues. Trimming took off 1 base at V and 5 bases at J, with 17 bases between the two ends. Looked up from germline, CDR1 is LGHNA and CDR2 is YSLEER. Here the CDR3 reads CASSQAWGQVPNEKLFF. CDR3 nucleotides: TGCGCCAGCAGCCAAGCCTGGGGCCAGGTCCCGAATGAAAAACTGTTTTTT.

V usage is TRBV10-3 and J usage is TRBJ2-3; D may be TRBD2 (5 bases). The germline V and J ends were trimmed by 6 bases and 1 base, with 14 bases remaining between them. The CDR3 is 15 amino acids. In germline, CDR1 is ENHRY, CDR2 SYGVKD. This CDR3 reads CAISSTMRGTDTQYF. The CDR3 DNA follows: TGTGCCATCAGCAGTACTATGCGGGGCACAGATACGCAGTATTTT.

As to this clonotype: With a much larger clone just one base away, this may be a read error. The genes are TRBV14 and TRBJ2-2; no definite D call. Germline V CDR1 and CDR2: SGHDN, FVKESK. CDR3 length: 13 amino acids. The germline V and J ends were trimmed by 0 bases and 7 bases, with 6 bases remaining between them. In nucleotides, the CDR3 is TGTGCCAGCAGCCAAGATATAGGCGGGGAGCTGTTTTTT. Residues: CASSQDIGGELFF.

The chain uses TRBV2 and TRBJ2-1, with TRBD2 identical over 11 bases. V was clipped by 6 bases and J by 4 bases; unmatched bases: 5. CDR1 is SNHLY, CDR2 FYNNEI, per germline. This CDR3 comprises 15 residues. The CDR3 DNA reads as TGTGCCAGCAGGGCGACTAGCGGGACTTACAATGAGCAGTTCTTC. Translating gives CASRATSGTYNEQFF.

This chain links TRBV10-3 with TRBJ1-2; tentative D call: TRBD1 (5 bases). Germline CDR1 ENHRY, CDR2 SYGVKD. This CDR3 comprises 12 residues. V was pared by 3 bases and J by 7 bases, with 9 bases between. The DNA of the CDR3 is TGTGCCATCAGTGACGGCAGGGCTGGCTACACCTTC. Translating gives CAISDGRAGYTF.

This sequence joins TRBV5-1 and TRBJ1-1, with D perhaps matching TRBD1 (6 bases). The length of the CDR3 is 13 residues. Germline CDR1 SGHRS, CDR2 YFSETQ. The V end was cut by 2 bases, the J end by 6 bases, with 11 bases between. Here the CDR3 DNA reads TGCGCCAGCAGCTTAGGAAGGACAGCTGAAGCTTTCTTT. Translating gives CASSLGRTAEAFF.

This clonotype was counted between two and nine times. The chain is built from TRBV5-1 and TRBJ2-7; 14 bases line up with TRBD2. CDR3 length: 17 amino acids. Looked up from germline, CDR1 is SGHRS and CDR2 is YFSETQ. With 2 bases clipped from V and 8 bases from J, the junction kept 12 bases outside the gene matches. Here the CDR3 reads CASSFPPTSGRARKQYF. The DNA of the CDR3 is TGCGCCAGCAGCTTCCCCCCGACTAGCGGGAGGGCCCGAAAGCAGTACTTC.

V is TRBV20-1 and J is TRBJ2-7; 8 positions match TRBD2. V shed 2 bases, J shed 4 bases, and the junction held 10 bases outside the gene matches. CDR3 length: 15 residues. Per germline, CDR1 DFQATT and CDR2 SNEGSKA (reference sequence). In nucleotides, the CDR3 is TGCAGTGCTAGAATTCGACTAGCGAAACCTTACGAGCAGTACTTC. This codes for CSARIRLAKPYEQYF.

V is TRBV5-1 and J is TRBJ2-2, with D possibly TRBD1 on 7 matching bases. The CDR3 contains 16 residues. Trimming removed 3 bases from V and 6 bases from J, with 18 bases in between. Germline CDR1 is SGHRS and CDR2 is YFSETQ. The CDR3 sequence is CASSYQGDLYAGELFF. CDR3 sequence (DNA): TGCGCCAGCAGCTACCAGGGGGACTTATACGCCGGGGAGCTGTTTTTT.

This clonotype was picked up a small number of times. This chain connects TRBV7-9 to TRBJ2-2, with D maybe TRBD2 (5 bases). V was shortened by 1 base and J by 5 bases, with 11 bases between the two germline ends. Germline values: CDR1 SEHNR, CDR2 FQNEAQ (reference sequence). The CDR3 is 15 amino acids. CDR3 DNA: TGTGCCAGCAGCTTAGGGACTCTAGTAACCGGGGAGCTGTTTTTT. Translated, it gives CASSLGTLVTGELFF.

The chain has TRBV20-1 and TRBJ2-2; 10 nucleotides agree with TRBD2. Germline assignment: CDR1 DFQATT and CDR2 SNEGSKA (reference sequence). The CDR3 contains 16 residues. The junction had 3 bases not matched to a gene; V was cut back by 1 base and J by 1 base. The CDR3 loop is CSARALAGQNTGELFF. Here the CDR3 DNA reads TGCAGTGCTAGAGCACTAGCGGGGCAGAACACCGGGGAGCTGTTTTTT.